The 25 T cell receptor beta chains reported below all come from one sample, sequenced in a study of identical twins. A single record per CDR3 protein comes from TCRdb applying MiXCR to the 5' RACE reads. This sample has roughly 350,000 distinct CDR3 sequences, with 9% found just once. Source material: naive T cells sorted from blood. The source is a woman in her 50s in good health.

The chain has TRBV4-1 and TRBJ1-2, with D unclear. The germline CDR1 and CDR2 sequences are MGHRA and YSYEKL. The CDR3 spans 15 residues. Trimming took off 1 base at V and 2 bases at J, with 11 bases between the two ends. The CDR3 sequence: CASSQAPGLNYGYTF. As DNA, the CDR3 is TGCGCCAGCAGCCAAGCTCCAGGCCTCAACTATGGCTACACCTTC.

The rearrangement uses TRBV6-5 and TRBJ1-2; D unclear. CDR1 is MNHEY, CDR2 SVGAGI, per germline. This CDR3 region has 11 residues. The germline V and J ends were trimmed by 8 bases and 8 bases, with 12 bases remaining between them. This CDR3 is CASRAVSGYTF. Written as DNA, the CDR3 is TGTGCCAGCCGAGCCGTCTCCGGCTACACCTTC.

This clonotype was observed a few times. The chain employs TRBV5-1 and TRBJ2-1; 13 bases map to TRBD2. The CDR3 sequence is 17 residues long. The germline gives CDR1 SGHRS, CDR2 YFSETQ. V lost 0 bases, J lost 4 bases, and 4 bases stayed unmatched. The DNA of the CDR3 is TGCGCCAGCAGCTTGGCGGAACTAGCGGGAGGGTACAATGAGCAGTTCTTC. Its protein is CASSLAELAGGYNEQFF.

This clonotype came up many times. This chain connects TRBV29-1 to TRBJ2-3; D gene uncertain. V was trimmed by 6 bases and J by 6 bases, leaving 10 bases between them. The CDR3 runs to 11 residues. The germline CDR1 and CDR2 sequences are SQVTM and ANQGSEA. The CDR3 reads CSVPKVDTQYF. As DNA, the CDR3 is TGCAGCGTCCCTAAGGTGGATACGCAGTATTTT.

The sample holds many counts of this clonotype. V is TRBV6-5 and J is TRBJ2-5; 10 nucleotides match TRBD1. The CDR3 runs 17 residues. J gave up 3 bases and V 0 bases, and 7 bases lay outside the gene matches. The germline gives CDR1 MNHEY, CDR2 SVGAGI. CDR3 protein: CASSYSRWGTGEETQYF. The CDR3 DNA reads as TGTGCCAGCAGTTACTCCCGCTGGGGGACAGGGGAAGAGACCCAGTACTTC.

This clonotype was counted many times. V usage is TRBV5-1 and J usage is TRBJ2-2; possibly TRBD2 for D (6 bases). The germline CDR1 and CDR2 sequences are SGHRS and YFSETQ. This CDR3 comprises 18 residues. Trimming pared 6 bases from V and 3 bases from J, leaving 24 bases between. The CDR3 protein is CASIPDPGGGLHTGELFF. The DNA of the CDR3 is TGCGCCAGCATACCAGACCCCGGGGGAGGACTACACACCGGGGAGCTGTTTTTT.

This clonotype has ten or more counts. The chain uses TRBV5-1 and TRBJ2-2; no clear D gene. Germline loops: CDR1 SGHRS, CDR2 YFSETQ. The CDR3 runs 15 residues. V was pared by 1 base and J by 3 bases, with 10 bases between. CDR3 in DNA: TGCGCCAGCAGCTTGAGCTCACTCTACACCGGGGAGCTGTTTTTT. It specifies CASSLSSLYTGELFF.

This clonotype was counted ten times or more. This sequence joins TRBV29-1 and TRBJ2-7; D ambiguous. The CDR3 extends over 14 amino acids. Germline values: CDR1 SQVTM, CDR2 ANQGSEA. V shed 4 bases and J shed 3 bases, with 16 bases lying between them. DNA of the CDR3: TGCAGCGTTGTTTCAACAGCACAAATCTACGAGCAGTACTTC. As protein: CSVVSTAQIYEQYF.

The chain carries TRBV10-3 and TRBJ1-5, with TRBD1 matching over 8 bases. The CDR3 consists of 17 residues. CDR1 and CDR2 (germline): ENHRY, SYGVKD. V shed 2 bases, J shed 3 bases, and the junction held 9 bases outside the gene matches. This chain's CDR3 is CAISERTGSIFNQPQHF. The CDR3 DNA follows: TGTGCCATCAGTGAGCGGACAGGGTCGATTTTCAATCAGCCCCAGCATTTT.

CDR3 sequence (DNA): TGCGCCAGCAGCTCGGGAGATGGGGAGCTGTTTTTT. Translated: CASSSGDGELFF. The chain uses TRBV5-1 and TRBJ2-2; weak D call: TRBD2 (6 bases). The V end lost 3 bases, the J end lost 8 bases, and 8 bases lay between the germline ends. This CDR3 comprises 12 residues. Germline values: CDR1 SGHRS, CDR2 YFSETQ.

This clonotype came up a few times. V is TRBV30 and J is TRBJ2-3; D may be TRBD1 or TRBD2 (5 bases each). V lost 8 bases and J lost 1, with 13 bases in between. This CDR3 spans 13 amino acids. CDR1 and CDR2 (germline): GTSNPN, SVGIG (reference sequence). Here the CDR3 DNA reads TGTGCCGGGGGATGGGGACGCACAGATACGCAGTATTTT. Amino acid sequence: CAGGWGRTDTQYF.

This clonotype was observed once. This chain joins TRBV25-1 and TRBJ2-3, with D perhaps TRBD1 or TRBD2 (5 bases each). Germline CDR1 MGHDK, CDR2 SYGVNS. V lost 7 bases and J 4 bases, leaving 15 bases between the germline ends. The CDR3 spans 14 residues. CDR3 nucleotides: TGTGCCAGCACTGGGGCTAGCTGGGCAGATACGCAGTATTTT. Residues: CASTGASWADTQYF.

This clonotype was found many times. The chain joins TRBV27 to TRBJ2-5, with 8 bases fitting TRBD2. The CDR3 has 14 amino acids. V was pared by 6 bases and J by 5 bases, with 8 bases of the junction left unmatched. Germline loops: CDR1 MNHEY, CDR2 SMNVEV (reference sequence). CDR3 coding DNA: TGTGCCAGCAGAAATAGCGGGACGGGGGAGACCCAGTACTTC. Residues: CASRNSGTGETQYF.

The chain carries TRBV2 and TRBJ2-1, with D perhaps matching TRBD2 (6 bases). The CDR3 runs 15 residues. In germline, CDR1 is SNHLY, CDR2 FYNNEI. V lost 6 bases to trimming and J lost 0 bases, with 12 bases between them. The CDR3 here is CASRYSGSSYNEQFF. CDR3 nucleotides: TGTGCCAGCAGGTATAGCGGAAGCTCCTACAATGAGCAGTTCTTC.

The V gene is TRBV4-1, the J gene TRBJ2-1; D is unclear. This CDR3 is built from 15 residues. V shed 4 bases and J shed 0 bases, with 10 bases lying between them. Germline CDR1 MGHRA, CDR2 YSYEKL. The CDR3 nucleotides are TGCGCCAGCAGCCTCAGTATGAGCTCCTACAATGAGCAGTTCTTC. Its protein product is CASSLSMSSYNEQFF.

This clonotype occurred many times. The chain carries TRBV14 and TRBJ1-2; D unresolved. The CDR3 spans 15 residues. Per germline, CDR1 SGHDN and CDR2 FVKESK. V gave up 3 bases and J gave up 7 bases, with 18 bases separating them. The CDR3 loop reads CASSHTLGGTSGYTF. In DNA, the CDR3 is TGTGCCAGCAGCCATACCCTGGGCGGTACTTCTGGCTACACCTTC.

Ten or more counts support this clonotype. The J gene is TRBJ2-1, the V gene TRBV6-4, with D unresolved. Looked up from germline, CDR1 is MRHNA and CDR2 is SNTAGT. This CDR3 region has 13 residues. Trimming removed 6 bases from V and 4 bases from J, with 10 bases in between. In DNA, the CDR3 is TGTGCCAGCAGCCAACTACCGTACAATGAGCAGTTCTTC. This sequence encodes CASSQLPYNEQFF.

This clonotype showed up just a few times. The V call is TRBV29-1, the J call TRBJ2-7; 7 bases are a match to TRBD1. This CDR3 spans 11 amino acids. The J segment lost 6 bases and the V segment lost 4 bases, leaving 3 bases of the junction unmatched. Germline CDR1 and CDR2: SQVTM and ANQGSEA. CDR3 in amino acids: CSVAGGGEQYF. The CDR3 DNA reads as TGCAGCGTTGCAGGGGGTGGCGAGCAGTACTTC.

This clonotype was counted between two and nine times. The CDR3 coding sequence is TGTGCCAGTAGTACCCCGAACGACAGGCGAAGCGATAGCAATCAGCCCCAGCATTTT. Translated: CASSTPNDRRSDSNQPQHF. The chain carries TRBV19 and TRBJ1-5; the D gene is possibly TRBD1 (6 bases). Germline loops: CDR1 LNHDA, CDR2 SQIVND (reference sequence). This CDR3 comprises 19 residues. The V end was cut by 4 bases, the J end by 0 bases, with 22 bases between.

This clonotype has a count of ten or more. The chain combines TRBV28 with TRBJ2-7, with TRBD2 matching over 12 bases. This CDR3 is 16 amino acids long. Germline V lookup: CDR1 MDHEN, CDR2 SYDVKM. The trim removed 2 bases at V and 1 base at J, leaving 3 bases unmatched. The CDR3 is CASSLSGLAGSYEQYV. In nucleotides, the CDR3 is TGTGCCAGCAGTTTAAGTGGACTAGCGGGATCCTACGAGCAGTACGTC.

The chain has TRBV6-1 and TRBJ2-7; the D is unclear. From germline, CDR1 is MNHNS and CDR2 SASEGT. The CDR3 consists of 8 residues. Between the trimmed V and J ends, which lost 10 bases and 5 bases, there was a span of 3 bases. CDR3: CATDEQYV. Here the CDR3 DNA reads TGTGCCACTGACGAGCAGTACGTC.

This rearrangement joins TRBV20-1 to TRBJ1-5, with D maybe TRBD1 (6 bases). Between the trimmed V and J ends, which lost 1 base and 4 bases, there was a span of 14 bases. This CDR3 contains 15 residues. Per the germline V gene, CDR1 is DFQATT and CDR2 is SNEGSKA (reference sequence). The CDR3 spells CSARGLRGQNQPQHF. The CDR3 DNA is TGCAGTGCTAGAGGGCTCAGGGGTCAGAATCAGCCCCAGCATTTT.

The chain employs TRBV24-1 and TRBJ2-2; D is undetermined. V lost 7 bases and J lost 4, with 6 bases in between. The germline V gene has CDR1 KGHDR and CDR2 SFDVKD. The CDR3 consists of 12 residues. In DNA form, the CDR3 reads TGTGCCACCAGAGGAGTCACCGGGGAGCTGTTTTTT. Translating it yields CATRGVTGELFF.

V is TRBV7-9 and J is TRBJ2-1; 11 nucleotides match TRBD2. The CDR3 has 12 residues. J lost 16 bases, V lost 3 bases, and 5 bases had no gene match. Germline-derived CDR1 and CDR2 are SEHNR and FQNEAQ (reference sequence). The CDR3 region is CASSFPGTSGFF. The CDR3 DNA reads as TGTGCCAGCAGCTTCCCCGGGACTAGCGGCTTCTTC.

This clonotype came up many times. This chain uses TRBV4-2 with TRBJ2-1; possible D gene TRBD2, 5 bases. V shed 1 base and J shed 2 bases, with 9 bases lying between them. CDR3 size: 15 residues. Germline V lookup: CDR1 LGHNA, CDR2 YNFKEQ. CDR3 coding DNA: TGTGCCAGCAGCCAAGTCCTAGCCACCTACAATGAGCAGTTCTTC. This sequence encodes CASSQVLATYNEQFF.